The entry that follows covers one TCR beta chain sequence. Sequencing was performed with immunoSEQ multiplex PCR; in TCRdb, only in-frame clones are kept and a portion is missing. The sample lists a few hundred thousand clones; approximately 78% were seen once. This sample is drawn from a study of blood T cell repertoires in COVID-19. The CDR3 length is 16 residues. Germline V gene data show CDR1 as MNHNS and CDR2 as SASEGT. The V segment lost 2 bases and the J segment 2 bases; nucleotides outside the gene matches: 6. This TCR was recovered from a man aged 35 to 55 who had recovered from COVID-19. Source material: PBMCs or T cells enriched from blood (not recorded which). This rearrangement joins TRBV6-1 to TRBJ1-5; TRBD1 matches 7 bases. The CDR3 coding sequence is TGTGCCAGCAGTGAACAGCCAACAGGGGGCAATCAGCCCCAGCATTTT. Its translation is CASSEQPTGGNQPQHF.